This TCR beta chain was obtained from a study of preoperative IRX-2 immunotherapy in early breast cancer. Some clones are missing from TCRdb's copy, which holds only in-frame ones; the method was immunoSEQ multiplex PCR. In the table there are roughly 40,000 clones, around three quarters of which are singletons. The ends lost 4 bases at V and 0 bases at J; junction bases unmatched: 6. Germline loops: CDR1 SGHRS, CDR2 YFSETQ. CDR3 length: 16 residues. Treatment defined: preoperative locoregional IRX-2 cytokine immunotherapy. Patients received preoperative, locoregional IRX-2 cytokine immunotherapy in a phase Ib study.

The source material was tumor tissue, sampled after IRX-2 immunotherapy. This sequence joins TRBV5-1 and TRBJ1-3; 8 nucleotides align to TRBD1. The receptor was isolated from a human donor with breast cancer. The CDR3 DNA reads as TGCGCCAGCAGCGCCGGACAGGGACTCTCTGGAAACACCATATATTTT. As protein: CASSAGQGLSGNTIYF.